The 24 T cell receptor beta chains presented below share a single source sample, sequenced in a study of control samples from healthy donors and cancer patients. Sequenced by immunoSEQ multiplex PCR; TCRdb stores in-frame clones only, minus some. This sample has about 160,000 clones, with roughly 93% found just once. Sample: blood. The receptors derive from a woman aged 55-69 years in good health.

This clone was counted a single time. V is TRBV7-7 and J is TRBJ2-5; D possibly corresponds to TRBD2 (5 bases). Per the germline V gene, CDR1 is SSHAT and CDR2 is FNYEAQ (reference sequence). The germline V and J ends were trimmed by 4 bases and 2 bases, with 14 bases remaining between them. The CDR3 consists of 15 residues. Here the CDR3 reads CASSSLGGGQETQYF. The CDR3 DNA reads TGTGCCAGCAGCTCATTAGGAGGAGGACAAGAGACCCAGTACTTC.

The gene calls are TRBV5-1 and TRBJ1-2; TRBD1 agrees at 8 bases. V was clipped by 4 bases and J by 4 bases; unmatched bases: 6. The CDR3 has 14 amino acids. Looked up from germline, CDR1 is SGHRS and CDR2 is YFSETQ. DNA of the CDR3: TGCGCCAGCAGCCTGGGACAGGAGGTCTATGGCTACACCTTC. Its protein is CASSLGQEVYGYTF.

The chain joins TRBV11-2 to TRBJ1-6, with D hard to call. The germline V gene has CDR1 SGHAT and CDR2 FQNNGV. CDR3 length: 15 amino acids. With 4 bases removed from V and 8 bases from J, the gap between germline ends came to 15 bases. CDR3 nucleotide sequence: TGTGCCAGCAGCTCCCTCACTTACAGAGATTCACCCCTCCACTTT. Its translation: CASSSLTYRDSPLHF.

V and J are TRBV3-1 (or the pseudogene TRBV3-2) and TRBJ1-1; D gene unclear. Per the germline V gene, CDR1 is LGHDT and CDR2 is YNNKEL (reference sequence). The CDR3 extends over 19 amino acids. Trimming removed 0 bases from V and 1 base from J, with 21 bases in between. Written as DNA, the CDR3 is TGTGCCAGCAGCCAAGAATCGCAGGCTCGGAGGGTCTGGAACACTGAAGCTTTCTTT. Amino acids: CASSQESQARRVWNTEAFF.

CDR3 DNA: TGCGCCAGCAGCTTCAACAGGGGGAATGCGGGCGAAGCTTTCTTT. Protein product: CASSFNRGNAGEAFF. V and J are TRBV5-1 and TRBJ1-1, with 8 nucleotides matching TRBD1. The CDR3 loop spans 15 amino acids. The trim removed 2 bases at V and 8 bases at J, leaving 11 bases unmatched. Germline V gene lookup returns CDR1 SGHRS and CDR2 YFSETQ. The whole variable domain, remainder taken from reference TRBV5-1 and TRBJ1-1, is KAGVTQTPRYLIKTRGQQVTLSCSPISGHRSVSWYQQTPGQGLQFLFEYFSETQRNKGNFPGRFSGRQFSNSRSEMNVSTLELGDSALYLCASSFNRGNAGEAFFGQGTRLTVV.

This chain connects TRBV6-2 or TRBV6-3 to TRBJ2-2; 9 nucleotides agree with TRBD2. After removal of 5 bases from V and 4 bases from J, the junction contained 14 bases not matched to a gene. The CDR3 runs to 18 residues. The germline gives CDR1 MNHEY, CDR2 SVGEGT. CDR3 sequence (DNA): TGTGCCAGCAGTCACGCCCTCGCGAGCGGGGGGTTCACCGGGGAGCTGTTTTTT. Protein: CASSHALASGGFTGELFF.

The chain employs TRBV11-2 and TRBJ1-3, with D perhaps TRBD1 (5 bases). V lost 0 bases to trimming and J lost 3 bases, with 6 bases between them. The CDR3 runs to 14 residues. The germline CDR1 and CDR2 sequences are SGHAT and FQNNGV. The CDR3 here is CASSLEGVGNTIYF. In DNA, the CDR3 is TGTGCCAGCAGCTTAGAGGGGGTTGGAAACACCATATATTTT.

The chain employs TRBV13 and TRBJ2-7; D gene uncertain. This CDR3 is built from 16 residues. V lost 5 bases and J lost 4, with 21 bases in between. In germline, CDR1 is PRHDT, CDR2 FYEKMQ (reference sequence). The CDR3 protein is CASSPWAGQELYEQYF. The CDR3 region has the DNA TGTGCCAGCAGCCCATGGGCAGGCCAAGAATTATACGAGCAGTACTTC.

J is TRBJ1-1 and V is TRBV7-2, with D possibly TRBD1 on 5 matching bases. This CDR3 has 13 amino acids. The V gene lost 5 bases and the J gene lost 4 bases, with 11 bases spanning the gap. CDR1 is SGHTA and CDR2 is FQGNSA in the germline V gene. The CDR3 region has the DNA TGTGCCAGCAGCCCCGGCGGGGGCACTGAAGCTTTCTTT. This codes for CASSPGGGTEAFF.

The rearrangement uses TRBV5-8 and TRBJ2-3; TRBD2 agrees at 10 bases. V was pared by 4 bases and J by 7 bases, with 9 bases of the junction left unmatched. The CDR3 totals 15 residues. Germline CDR1 reads SGHTS; CDR2 reads YDEGEE. The CDR3 DNA is TGTGCCAGCAGCACCGGGACTAGCGAGGCTAATACGCAGTATTTT. Protein: CASSTGTSEANTQYF.

This clone has a single count. The chain has TRBV19 and TRBJ1-4, with a weak D call TRBD1 (6 bases). Germline V CDR1 and CDR2: LNHDA, SQIVND (reference sequence). The length of the CDR3 is 17 residues. V lost 2 bases and J lost 7, with 20 bases in between. In DNA form, the CDR3 reads TGTGCCAGTAGTATATTTCAGTCGACAGGTCTTCGTGAAAAACTGTTTTTT. This codes for CASSIFQSTGLREKLFF.

J is TRBJ1-2 and V is TRBV6-6; TRBD1 matches 9 bases. V trimming: 6 bases; J trimming: 2 bases; junction bases outside the gene matches: 10. CDR3 length: 16 residues. Germline V gene data show CDR1 as MNHNY and CDR2 as SVGAGI (reference sequence). CDR3 region: CASSRGQGGGNYGYTF. For the CDR3, the DNA is TGTGCCAGCAGCAGGGGACAGGGTGGAGGAAACTATGGCTACACCTTC.

V gene TRBV5-1 combines with J gene TRBJ2-5; D not certain. The V and J ends lost 0 bases and 9 bases respectively, with 6 bases between them. The CDR3 runs to 11 residues. The germline gives CDR1 SGHRS, CDR2 YFSETQ. CDR3: CASSLDSAQYF. CDR3 in DNA: TGCGCCAGCAGCTTGGATTCGGCCCAGTACTTC.

This clone was picked up one time. The gene calls are TRBV2 and TRBJ1-6; 7 positions agree with TRBD1. The germline V gene has CDR1 SNHLY and CDR2 FYNNEI. The J segment lost 7 bases and the V segment lost 4 bases, leaving 1 base of the junction unmatched. The CDR3 is made up of 13 amino acids. The CDR3 loop reads CASSAQGNSPLHF. The CDR3, as DNA: TGTGCCAGCAGTGCACAGGGGAATTCACCCCTCCACTTT.

As for this clone: Compared with germline, one end of the junction differs, possibly owing to a read error. The chain joins TRBV2 to TRBJ2-3; perhaps D is TRBD1 or TRBD2 (6 bases each). Germline loops: CDR1 SNHLY, CDR2 FYNNEI. The CDR3 length is 14 residues. The chain's CDR3 is CASSGGLNTDTQYF. In nucleotides, the CDR3 is TGTGCCAGTAGTGGGGGGCTTAACACAGATACGCAGTATTTT.

This clone was observed a single time. The gene calls are TRBV6-6 and TRBJ1-6; 7 bases match TRBD1. V was pared by 7 bases and J by 7 bases, with 7 bases of the junction left unmatched. Looked up from germline, CDR1 is MNHNY and CDR2 is SVGAGI (reference sequence). The CDR3 runs 14 residues. CDR3: CASMRDSYNSPLHF. CDR3 bases: TGTGCCAGCATGCGGGACAGCTACAATTCACCCCTCCACTTT.

About this clone: The identical CDR3 is also encoded by other nucleotide sequences in the sample. This rearrangement joins TRBV7-6 to TRBJ2-1; D is possibly TRBD2 (7 bases). Trimming left V 1 base short and J 2 bases short, with 15 bases between. CDR1 is SGHVS, CDR2 FNYEAQ, per germline. The CDR3 loop spans 17 amino acids. The CDR3 here is CASSLEGRGAPYNEQFF. The CDR3 coding sequence is TGTGCCAGCAGCTTAGAGGGTCGGGGGGCCCCCTACAATGAGCAGTTCTTC. The full variable domain, in which reference TRBV7-6 and TRBJ2-1 provide the parts outside the CDR3, is GAGVSQSPRYKVTKRGQDVALRCDPISGHVSLYWYRQALGQGPEFLTYFNYEAQQDKSGLPNDRFSAERPEGSISTLTIQRTEQRDSAMYRCASSLEGRGAPYNEQFFGPGTRLTVL.

The chain couples TRBV12-3 or TRBV12-4 to TRBJ1-5; D remains ambiguous. The CDR3 sequence is 13 residues long. V shed 4 bases and J shed 7 bases, with 11 bases lying between them. CDR3 in DNA: TGTGCCAGCAGTTCATTCTTAGGGCAGCCCCAGCATTTT. Protein product: CASSSFLGQPQHF.

The chain combines TRBV5-4 with TRBJ1-3; 8 bases line up with TRBD1. Losses at the gene ends were 3 bases for V and 0 bases for J; bases not matched to a gene: 5. Germline V gives CDR1 SGHNT, CDR2 YYREEE (reference sequence). The CDR3 spans 16 residues. The CDR3 here is CASSSPGQVSGNTIYF. CDR3 DNA: TGTGCCAGCAGCTCCCCGGGACAGGTCTCTGGAAACACCATATATTTT.

The J gene is TRBJ2-2, the V gene TRBV6-5; 7 nucleotides match TRBD1. CDR3 length equals 16 residues. With V trimmed by 3 bases and J by 6 bases, 10 bases remained unmatched. Germline V gene data show CDR1 as MNHEY and CDR2 as SVGAGI. This CDR3 is CASSYRARGPPGELFF. The CDR3 DNA reads TGTGCCAGCAGTTATCGCGCTAGGGGGCCGCCCGGGGAGCTGTTTTTT.

The rearrangement links TRBV16 to TRBJ1-4; D is unclear. Germline CDR1 is KGHSY and CDR2 is FQNENV. The V end lost 4 bases, the J end lost 8 bases, and 5 bases lay between the germline ends. The CDR3 sequence is 11 residues long. The CDR3 sequence is CASSLDEKLFF. CDR3 DNA: TGTGCCAGCAGCCTCGACGAAAAACTGTTTTTT.

The chain is built from TRBV7-3 and TRBJ2-3; 10 bases fit TRBD1. Germline-derived CDR1 and CDR2 are SGHTA and FQGTGA. The CDR3 covers 14 residues. V shed 3 bases, J shed 5 bases, and the junction held 2 bases outside the gene matches. The DNA of the CDR3 is TGTGCCAGCAGCTTGGGGACAGGGGTAGATACGCAGTATTTT. Its protein product is CASSLGTGVDTQYF.

The CDR3 region has the DNA TGTGCCAGCAGTCACATGAGGACTAGCGGGGGGACCAATGAGCAGTTCTTC. Encoded protein: CASSHMRTSGGTNEQFF. The chain is built from TRBV6-2 or TRBV6-3 and TRBJ2-1; 14 nucleotides match TRBD2. V gave up 5 bases and J gave up 6 bases; unmatched junction bases: 9. Germline values: CDR1 MNHEY, CDR2 SVGEGT. The CDR3 runs to 17 residues.

The gene calls are TRBV11-2 and TRBJ2-5; D assignment may be TRBD1 or TRBD2 (5 bases each). The CDR3 is 13 residues long. The germline V and J ends were trimmed by 5 bases and 1 base, with 8 bases remaining between them. The germline CDR1 and CDR2 sequences are SGHAT and FQNNGV. This CDR3 reads CASSQGTQETQYF. The DNA of the CDR3 is TGTGCCAGCAGCCAAGGGACCCAAGAGACCCAGTACTTC.